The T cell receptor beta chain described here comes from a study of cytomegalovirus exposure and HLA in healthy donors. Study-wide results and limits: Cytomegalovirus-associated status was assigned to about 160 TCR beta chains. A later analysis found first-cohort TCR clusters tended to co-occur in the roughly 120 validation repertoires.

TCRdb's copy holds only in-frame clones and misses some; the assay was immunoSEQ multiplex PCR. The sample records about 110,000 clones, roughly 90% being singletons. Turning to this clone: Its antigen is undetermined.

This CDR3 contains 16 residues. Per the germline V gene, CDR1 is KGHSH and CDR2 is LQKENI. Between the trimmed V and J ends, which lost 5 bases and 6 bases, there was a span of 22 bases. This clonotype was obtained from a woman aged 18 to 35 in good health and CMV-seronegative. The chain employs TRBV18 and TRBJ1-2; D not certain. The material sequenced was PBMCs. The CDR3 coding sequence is TGTGCCAGCTCAGACGGACGGAGGGCCCAACCACATGGCTACACCTTC. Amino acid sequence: CASSDGRRAQPHGYTF.